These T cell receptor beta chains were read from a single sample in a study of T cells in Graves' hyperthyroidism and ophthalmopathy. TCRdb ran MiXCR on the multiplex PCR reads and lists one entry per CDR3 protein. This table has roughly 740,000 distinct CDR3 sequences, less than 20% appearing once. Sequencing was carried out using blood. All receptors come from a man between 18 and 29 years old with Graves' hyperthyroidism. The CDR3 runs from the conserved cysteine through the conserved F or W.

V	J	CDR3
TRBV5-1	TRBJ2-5	CASSAPGTSGTQYF
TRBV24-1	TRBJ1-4	CATSDPRGSGEKLFF
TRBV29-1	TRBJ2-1	CSVHDRERSNEQFF
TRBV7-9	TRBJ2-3	CASSPLRLSGTTDTQYF
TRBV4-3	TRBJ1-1	CASSQDGSITEAFF
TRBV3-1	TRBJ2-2	CASSQDLASGRNTGELFF
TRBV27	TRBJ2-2	CASSLGRLTGELFF
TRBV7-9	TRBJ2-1	CASRRGSNEQFF
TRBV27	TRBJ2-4	CASSLPRQGAKNIQYF
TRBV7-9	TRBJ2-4	CASSPGVAGEDIQYF
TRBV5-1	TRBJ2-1	CASSLRGGSYNERFF
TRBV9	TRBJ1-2	CASSVVSGGGYTF
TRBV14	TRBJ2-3	CASSQVKGFSTDTQYF
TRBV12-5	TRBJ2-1	CASGYGTSGNEQFF
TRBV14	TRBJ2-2	CASSQALAGNTGELFF
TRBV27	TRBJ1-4	CASSLSPSDFKLFF
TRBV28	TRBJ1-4	CASSPGSEKLFF
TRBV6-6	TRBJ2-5	CASSYGDSLPGQETQYF
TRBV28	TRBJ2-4	CASRQKTGWTKNIQYF
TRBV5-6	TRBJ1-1	CASSVGYTGNTEAFF
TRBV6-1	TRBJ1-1	CASNHRGTEAFF
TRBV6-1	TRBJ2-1	CASSTNNEQFF
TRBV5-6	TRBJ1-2	CASSWDRGLTGYTF
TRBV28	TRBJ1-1	CASKFRVRTEAFF
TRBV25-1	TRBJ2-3	CASGTEYTDTQYF
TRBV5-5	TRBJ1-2	CASSQEAYGYTF
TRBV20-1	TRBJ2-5	CSATRDAGETQYF
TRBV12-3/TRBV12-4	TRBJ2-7	CASSWDGAYEQYF
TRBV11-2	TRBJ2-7	CASSQNRYEQYF
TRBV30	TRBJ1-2	CAWSRGANYGYTF
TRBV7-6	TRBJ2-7	CASSLSAGTSGSYEQYF
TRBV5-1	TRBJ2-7	CASSRGLAGADFEQYF
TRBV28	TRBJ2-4	CASSTGLAGGNIQYF
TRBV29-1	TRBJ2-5	CSGEAGPETQYF
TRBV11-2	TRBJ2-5	CASSLGGLAGLQETQYF
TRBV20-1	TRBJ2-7	CSASDEGRLYEQYF
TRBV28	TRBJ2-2	CASSPYRTTGELFF
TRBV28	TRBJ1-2	CASSLQEDYGYTF
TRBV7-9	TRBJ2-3	CAIATRDTQYF
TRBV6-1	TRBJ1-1	CASTPADMNTEAFF
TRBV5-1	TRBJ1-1	CASSYSQGGNTEAFF
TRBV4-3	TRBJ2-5	CASSHDRAETQYF
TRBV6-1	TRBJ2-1	CASNELGYNEQFF
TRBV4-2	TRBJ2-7	CASSQGLYGGYEQYF
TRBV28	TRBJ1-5	CASSFGGLSSNQPQHF
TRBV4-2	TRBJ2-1	CASSQAGQFRSGEQFF
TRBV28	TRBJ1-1	CASSFQGRNAEAFF
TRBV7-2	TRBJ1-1	CASSLGDRTQNTEAFF
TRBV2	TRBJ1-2	CASSKQGMNCGYTF
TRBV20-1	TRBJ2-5	CSARGQGEETQYF
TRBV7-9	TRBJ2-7	CASSLEATYEQYF
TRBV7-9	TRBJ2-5	CASSLVGRETQYF
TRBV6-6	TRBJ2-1	CASSYSAGGRGEQFF
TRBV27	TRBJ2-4	CASCPLVAGYLAKNIQYF